The 9 T cell receptor beta chains below were found in one sample sequenced in a study of blood T cell repertoires in COVID-19. Method: immunoSEQ multiplex PCR; TCRdb's copy keeps in-frame clones and lacks some. The sample gives about 64,000 clones, more than 70% of which show up once; around 4.2% is in the top ten. The sequenced material came from peripheral blood. These receptors were obtained from a man between 65 and 85 years old with acute or convalescent COVID-19.

The chain is built from TRBV18 and TRBJ2-7, with D unclear. The CDR3 has 13 residues. The V gene's germline CDR1 is KGHSH and CDR2 LQKENI. V was shortened by 4 bases and J by 0 bases, with 7 bases between the two germline ends. The CDR3 loop is CASSRAASYEQYF. The CDR3 bases are TGTGCCAGCTCACGGGCTGCCTCCTACGAGCAGTACTTC.

The chain combines TRBV28 with TRBJ2-5; the match to TRBD2 covers 10 bases. The ends lost 3 bases at V and 5 bases at J; junction bases unmatched: 12. The CDR3 is 17 residues long. CDR1 and CDR2 (germline): MDHEN, SYDVKM. DNA of the CDR3: TGTGCCAGCAGTTTCGTTCGGCTAGCGGGGGAAAGGGAGACCCAGTACTTC. Protein: CASSFVRLAGERETQYF.

This clone was picked up one time. The CDR3 DNA reads TGTGCCAGCAGCGAGTACCAAGAGACCCAGTACTTC. This encodes CASSEYQETQYF. J is TRBJ2-5 and V is TRBV7-2; unclear D gene. V lost 5 bases and J 0 bases, leaving 4 bases between the germline ends. Germline assignment: CDR1 SGHTA and CDR2 FQGNSA. This CDR3 region has 12 residues.

The chain is built from TRBV19 and TRBJ2-7; 14 positions agree with TRBD2. Germline loops: CDR1 LNHDA, CDR2 SQIVND (reference sequence). V was pared by 5 bases and J by 2 bases, with 14 bases of the junction left unmatched. There are 19 residues in the CDR3. In DNA, the CDR3 is TGTGCCAGTAGTCCCAGGACTAGCGGGGGGTTCCCTCCAACCTACGAGCAGTACTTC. This encodes CASSPRTSGGFPPTYEQYF.

CDR3 sequence reads: CASSPKSSMKGAVGEQFF. The CDR3 DNA reads as TGTGCCAGCAGCCCTAAAAGCTCCATGAAGGGGGCCGTCGGTGAGCAGTTCTTC. The genes are TRBV3-1 (or the pseudogene TRBV3-2) and TRBJ2-1, with 7 bases aligning to TRBD1. Per the germline V gene, CDR1 is LGHDT and CDR2 is YNNKEL (reference sequence). Losses at the gene ends were 4 bases for V and 9 bases for J; bases not matched to a gene: 21. CDR3 length equals 18 residues.

The V gene is TRBV28, the J gene TRBJ1-2, with D possibly being TRBD1 (5 bases). Trimming left V 1 base short and J 4 bases short, with 13 bases between. From germline, CDR1 is MDHEN and CDR2 SYDVKM. The CDR3 contains 15 residues. The CDR3 DNA is TGTGCCAGCAGTTTATACCCGACAGAATTCTATGGCTACACCTTC. This translates into CASSLYPTEFYGYTF.

This clone was seen only once. CDR3 nucleotide sequence: TGTGCCAGCTCACCACCGACAGGAGCTAACTATGGCTACACCTTC. This gives the protein CASSPPTGANYGYTF. V and J are TRBV18 and TRBJ1-2; possible D gene TRBD1, 6 bases. Germline lookup yields CDR1 KGHSH and CDR2 LQKENI. With 0 bases removed from V and 0 bases from J, the gap between germline ends came to 8 bases. The CDR3 is made up of 15 amino acids. Full variable domain (missing parts from reference TRBV18 and TRBJ1-2): NAGVMQNPRHLVRRRGQEARLRCSPMKGHSHVYWYRQLPEEGLKFMVYLQKENIIDESGMPKERFSAEFPKEGPSILRIQQVVRGDSAAYFCASSPPTGANYGYTFGSGTRLTVV.

The rearrangement links TRBV7-9 to TRBJ2-2; 8 bases match TRBD1. V was clipped by 5 bases and J by 4 bases; unmatched bases: 9. The germline CDR1 and CDR2 sequences are SEHNR and FQNEAQ (reference sequence). The CDR3 is made up of 16 amino acids. CDR3 protein: CASSPRGQGFTGELFF. Here the CDR3 DNA reads TGTGCCAGCAGCCCCCGAGGACAGGGTTTCACCGGGGAGCTGTTTTTT.

V gene TRBV5-5 combines with J gene TRBJ1-6; 9 bases match TRBD1. CDR1 is SGHKS, CDR2 YYEKEE, per germline (reference sequence). The trim removed 0 bases at V and 4 bases at J, leaving 5 bases unmatched. The CDR3 length is 17 residues. This chain's CDR3 is CASSLGTGVFYNSPLHF. The CDR3 region has the DNA TGTGCCAGCAGCTTGGGGACAGGGGTGTTTTATAATTCACCCCTCCACTTT.